These 8 T cell receptor beta chains were sequenced from one sample in a study of beta chain features in type 1 diabetes. Study-wide results and limits: In every one of the four CD4+ subsets, TCRB CDR3s were moderately but significantly shorter in Type 1 diabetes patients.

As every portion of the isolated RNA was reverse transcribed, the sequencing read expressed TCRB transcripts. Libraries were prepared by immunoSEQ multiplex PCR; TCRdb keeps only in-frame clonotypes and omits some of them. This sample carries almost 350,000 clones, approximately 9.9% of them seen once, and the ten largest clones take roughly 0.99%. These TCRs' antigens remain unknown. Sequenced sample: central memory CD4+ T cells from blood. These receptors were taken from a man under 40 with type 1 diabetes.

This clone has more than one count but fewer than ten. V gene TRBV7-2 combines with J gene TRBJ1-5; tentative D call: TRBD1 (6 bases). Between the trimmed V and J ends, which lost 5 bases and 2 bases, there was a span of 13 bases. The CDR3 length is 15 residues. The germline V gene encodes CDR1 SGHTA and CDR2 FQGNSA. CDR3 sequence (DNA): TGTGCCAGCAGCCAAAAAAGGGGGGGCAATCAGCCCCAGCATTTT. Amino acids: CASSQKRGGNQPQHF.

This clone was found a few times. This sequence joins TRBV27 and TRBJ2-7; 9 nucleotides match TRBD1. Per the germline V gene, CDR1 is MNHEY and CDR2 is SMNVEV (reference sequence). The J segment lost 7 bases and the V segment lost 5 bases, leaving 9 bases of the junction unmatched. The CDR3 totals 14 residues. The CDR3 here is CASSADRGAREQYF. The DNA for the CDR3 is TGTGCCAGCAGTGCGGACAGGGGAGCGCGTGAGCAGTACTTC.

This sequence joins TRBV9 and TRBJ2-2; 11 nucleotides align to TRBD2. Germline CDR1 reads SGDLS; CDR2 reads YYNGEE. V trimming: 4 bases; J trimming: 4 bases; junction bases outside the gene matches: 6. The CDR3 consists of 16 residues. Here the CDR3 reads CASSRVAGGPTGELFF. The DNA for the CDR3 is TGTGCCAGCAGCAGGGTAGCGGGGGGGCCCACCGGGGAGCTGTTTTTT.

This clone has just a few counts. The same CDR3 also results from other DNA sequences found in this sample. This chain connects TRBV2 to TRBJ1-1; no firm D call. CDR1 and CDR2 from the germline V gene are SNHLY and FYNNEI. V lost 6 bases and J lost 0, with 8 bases in between. The CDR3 spans 13 residues. The CDR3 DNA is TGTGCCAGCAGCGGCGACCTGAACACTGAAGCTTTCTTT. Translated, it gives CASSGDLNTEAFF.

A few counts support this clone. This chain joins TRBV30 and TRBJ2-3, with 15 bases lining up with TRBD2. Germline V CDR1 and CDR2: GTSNPN, SVGIG (reference sequence). Trimming cost V 4 bases and J 6 bases; bases outside gene matches: 5. The CDR3 length is 15 residues. This CDR3 reads CAWTRGLAGGDTQYF. The CDR3 DNA sequence: TGTGCCTGGACCCGAGGACTAGCGGGGGGGGATACGCAGTATTTT.

This sequence joins TRBV5-1 and TRBJ1-2; D remains unclear. V lost 0 bases and J 6 bases, leaving 9 bases between the germline ends. The germline V gene has CDR1 SGHRS and CDR2 YFSETQ. The CDR3 contains 13 residues. The CDR3 loop is CASSLGQEDGYTF. The CDR3 DNA follows: TGCGCCAGCAGCTTGGGCCAGGAGGATGGCTACACCTTC. The full variable domain, in which reference TRBV5-1 and TRBJ1-2 provide the parts outside the CDR3, is KAGVTQTPRYLIKTRGQQVTLSCSPISGHRSVSWYQQTPGQGLQFLFEYFSETQRNKGNFPGRFSGRQFSNSRSEMNVSTLELGDSALYLCASSLGQEDGYTFGSGTRLTVV.

There are many counts of this clone. The rearrangement joins TRBV4-3 to TRBJ2-6; D might be TRBD1 (5 bases). CDR1 and CDR2 from the germline V gene are LGHNA and YSLEER. Between the trimmed V and J ends, which lost 0 bases and 2 bases, there was a span of 11 bases. This CDR3 is built from 17 residues. The CDR3, as DNA: TGCGCCAGCAGCCAAGATCGTTTAGGGGCTGGGGCCAACGTCCTGACTTTC. Protein sequence: CASSQDRLGAGANVLTF.

The table lists this clone with many counts. The rearrangement joins TRBV19 to TRBJ2-1; TRBD2 agrees at 8 bases. Germline V CDR1 and CDR2: LNHDA, SQIVND (reference sequence). With 4 bases clipped from V and 0 bases from J, the junction kept 2 bases outside the gene matches. The CDR3 loop spans 15 amino acids. The CDR3 region is CASSKRGGSYNEQFF. The CDR3 coding sequence is TGTGCCAGTAGTAAACGGGGGGGCTCCTACAATGAGCAGTTCTTC.